A selection of T cell receptor beta chains follows, all from one sample in a study of cytomegalovirus exposure and HLA in healthy donors. Libraries were prepared by immunoSEQ multiplex PCR; TCRdb keeps only in-frame clonotypes and omits some of them. The table has over 90,000 clones, 81% seen once. Material: PBMCs. These receptor sequences come from a man between 35 and 55 years old in good health and CMV-seropositive. CDR3s include the opening cysteine and the closing phenylalanine or tryptophan. Each record gives: D gene, J gene, clone size, V gene, CDR3 protein, CDR3 DNA. A D gene is named only where the DNA matches it firmly. The size of a clone is reported for some rows only, either as once, few or many, or as a class for expanded clones.

NA	TRBJ2-7	NA	TRBV5-8	CASSLEGREPYEQYF	TGTGCCAGCAGCTTGGAGGGCAGGGAACCCTACGAGCAGTACTTC
TRBD1	TRBJ1-1	NA	TRBV27	CASSYTGGAEAFF	TGTGCCAGCAGTTATACAGGGGGAGCTGAAGCTTTCTTT
NA	TRBJ1-3	NA	TRBV18	CASSPRTARSSGNTIYF	TGTGCCAGCTCACCTCGGACTGCGCGGAGCTCTGGAAACACCATATATTTT
NA	TRBJ2-7	NA	TRBV28	CASSPGDTYEQYF	TGTGCCAGCAGTCCCGGGGACACCTACGAGCAGTACTTC
NA	TRBJ1-5	NA	TRBV19	CASSTYNRYDQPQHF	TGTGCCAGTAGTACCTATAACAGGTACGATCAGCCCCAGCATTTT
NA	TRBJ2-4	NA	TRBV6-1	CASSGSVKNIQYF	TGTGCCAGCAGTGGGAGTGTCAAAAACATTCAGTACTTC
TRBD2	TRBJ2-1	few	TRBV7-6	CASSLLPVVAGVSEQFF	TGTGCCAGCAGCTTACTCCCCGTGGTAGCGGGAGTGAGTGAGCAGTTCTTC
TRBD2	TRBJ2-1	NA	TRBV30	CAWSVGLADLEQFF	TGTGCCTGGAGTGTTGGGCTAGCGGACCTTGAGCAGTTCTTC
NA	TRBJ1-3	NA	TRBV6-5	CAILDSTGNTIYF	TGTGCCATCCTGGACAGTACGGGAAACACCATATATTTT
TRBD2	TRBJ2-1	NA	TRBV19	CASSIGVVAGLNNEQFF	TGTGCCAGTAGTATAGGTGTGGTAGCGGGTTTGAACAATGAGCAGTTCTTC
TRBD1	TRBJ2-1	NA	TRBV18	CASSPTGQGRMRYNEQFF	TGTGCCAGCTCACCAACGGGACAGGGCAGGATGCGGTACAATGAGCAGTTCTTC
TRBD1	TRBJ1-1	NA	TRBV18	CASSPSTGLVGTEAFF	TGTGCCAGCTCACCATCGACAGGGCTGGTGGGAACTGAAGCTTTCTTT
TRBD1	TRBJ1-4	NA	TRBV5-1	CASSSQGAANEKLFF	TGCGCCAGCAGCTCACAGGGGGCTGCTAATGAAAAACTGTTTTTT
TRBD1	TRBJ1-4	NA	TRBV4-1	CASSQGGTGVEKLFF	TGCGCCAGCAGCCAAGGTGGGACAGGGGTTGAAAAACTGTTTTTT
TRBD2	TRBJ2-1	once	TRBV4-2	CASSQETSGRGEQFF	TGTGCCAGCAGCCAAGAGACTAGCGGGAGAGGTGAGCAGTTCTTC
NA	TRBJ2-7	NA	TRBV11-2	CASSLDGRYYEQYF	TGTGCCAGCAGCTTAGATGGCAGATACTACGAGCAGTACTTC
NA	TRBJ2-3	NA	TRBV7-3	CASRQVDTDTQYF	TGTGCCAGCAGACAGGTAGACACAGATACGCAGTATTTT
TRBD1	TRBJ1-1	NA	TRBV11-2	CASSPRTGGNTEAFF	TGTGCCAGCAGCCCTCGGACAGGGGGGAACACTGAAGCTTTCTTT
NA	TRBJ2-7	NA	TRBV4-1	CASSQGQRYEQYF	TGCGCCAGCAGCCAAGGTCAGCGTTACGAGCAGTACTTC